This section outlines one T cell receptor (beta chain) sequence together with its context. Its antigen is unknown. Sorted subsets were CFSE-labeled and cultured approximately 5 days with allogeneic dendritic cells. Germline V gene data show CDR1 as SGHVS and CDR2 as FQNEAQ. CDR3 size: 16 residues. Trimming removed 5 bases from V and 5 bases from J; junction bases left unmatched: 10. This sample is part of a study of regulatory dendritic cells for organ transplantation. Background on the study: Dendritic cell cultures received LPS on day 6.

Study outcomes and limitations: Memory CD8+ clonal expansion seemed more limited with regulatory than mature dendritic cells. Memory T cells were less diverse than naive, with memory CD8+ most oligoclonal.

The repertoire was sequenced with immunoSEQ multiplex PCR; TCRdb's copy has only in-frame clones and lacks some. The top ten hold 3% to 4% of the sample, which has about 7,100 clones, roughly 64% seen once. This clonotype originated in a human donor in good health. Sequenced sample: memory CD4+ T cells from blood cultured with dendritic cells. Subset in this sample: CD45RO+ memory T cells. V is TRBV7-8 and J is TRBJ2-2; 8 bases fit TRBD2. CDR3 protein: CASSPGLAGPTGELFF. The CDR3 nucleotides read TGTGCCAGCAGCCCGGGGCTAGCGGGTCCTACCGGGGAGCTGTTTTTT.